This T cell receptor beta chain was identified during a study of cytomegalovirus exposure and HLA in healthy donors. The study's findings and limits: Reportedly, cytomegalovirus status was diagnosed with high sensitivity and specificity.

It was with 60 Vbeta and 13 Jbeta primers that the PCR ran. TCRdb keeps only in-frame clones here, not all; method: immunoSEQ multiplex PCR. The sample lists 150,000 or so clones; roughly 70% were seen once. The CDR3 length is 17 residues. CDR1 and CDR2 from the germline V gene are MDHEN and SYDVKM. J was trimmed by 0 bases and V by 6 bases; bases with no gene match: 11. Note on this clone: Its cognate antigen is unknown.

This clonotype originated in a male donor in good health and CMV-seronegative. The specimen sequenced was PBMCs. The chain joins TRBV28 to TRBJ2-4, with 7 bases that match TRBD1. This CDR3 is CASRGRTGYLAKNIQYF. The CDR3 DNA is TGTGCCAGCAGGGGAAGGACAGGCTATCTAGCCAAAAACATTCAGTACTTC.